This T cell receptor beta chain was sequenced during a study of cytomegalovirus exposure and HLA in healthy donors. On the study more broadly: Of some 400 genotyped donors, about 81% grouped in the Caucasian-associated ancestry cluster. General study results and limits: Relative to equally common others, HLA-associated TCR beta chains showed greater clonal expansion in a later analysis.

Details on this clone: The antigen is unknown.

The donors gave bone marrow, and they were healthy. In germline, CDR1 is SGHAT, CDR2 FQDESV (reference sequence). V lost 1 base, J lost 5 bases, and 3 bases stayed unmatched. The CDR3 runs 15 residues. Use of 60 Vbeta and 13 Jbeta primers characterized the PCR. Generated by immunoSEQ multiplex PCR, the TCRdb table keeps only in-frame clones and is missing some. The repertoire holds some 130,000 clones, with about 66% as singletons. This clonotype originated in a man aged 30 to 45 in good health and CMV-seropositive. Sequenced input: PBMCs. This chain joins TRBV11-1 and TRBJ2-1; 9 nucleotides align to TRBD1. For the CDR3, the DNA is TGTGCCAGCAGCTTAGGGACAGGGGTTGACAATGAGCAGTTCTTC. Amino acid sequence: CASSLGTGVDNEQFF. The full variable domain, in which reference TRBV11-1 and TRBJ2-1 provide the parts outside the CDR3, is EAEVAQSPRYKITEKSQAVAFWCDPISGHATLYWYRQILGQGPELLVQFQDESVVDDSQLPKDRFSAERLKGVDSTLKIQPAELGDSAMYLCASSLGTGVDNEQFFGPGTRLTVL.